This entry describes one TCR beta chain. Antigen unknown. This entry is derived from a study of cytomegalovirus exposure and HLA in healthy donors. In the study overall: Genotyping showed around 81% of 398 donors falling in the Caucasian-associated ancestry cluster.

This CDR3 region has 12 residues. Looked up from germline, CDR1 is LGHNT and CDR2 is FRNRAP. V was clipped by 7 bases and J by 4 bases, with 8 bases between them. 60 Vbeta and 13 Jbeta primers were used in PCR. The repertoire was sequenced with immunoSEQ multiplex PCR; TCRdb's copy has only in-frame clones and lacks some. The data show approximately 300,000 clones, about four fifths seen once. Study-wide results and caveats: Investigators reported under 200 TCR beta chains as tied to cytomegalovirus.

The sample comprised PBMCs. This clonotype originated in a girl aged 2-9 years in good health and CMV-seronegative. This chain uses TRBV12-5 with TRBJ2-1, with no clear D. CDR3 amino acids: CASADAYNEQFF. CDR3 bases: TGTGCTAGTGCTGATGCGTACAATGAGCAGTTCTTC. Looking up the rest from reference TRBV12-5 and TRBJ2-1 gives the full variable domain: DARVTQTPRHKVTEMGQEVTMRCQPILGHNTVFWYRQTMMQGLELLAYFRNRAPLDDSGMPKDRFSAEMPDATLATLKIQPSEPRDSAVYFCASADAYNEQFFGPGTRLTVL.